These T cell receptor beta chains were read from a single sample in a study of shared clonotypes between healthy human individuals. Sequenced by immunoSEQ multiplex PCR; TCRdb stores in-frame clones only, minus some. The sample lists fewer than 130,000 clones; around 64% were seen once. The sequencing sample was made of memory CD8+ T cells sorted from blood. Every receptor here comes from a woman in her 30s in good health. Both conserved end residues are part of each CDR3. Each record gives: CDR3 protein, V gene, CDR3 length, clone size. Clone size appears in some rows only: once, few, many, or a class for an expanded clone.

cdr3_aa: CASSTYEQYF
v_call: TRBV11-2
cdr3_length: 10
clone_size: NA

cdr3_aa: CASSLVPRQPWTDNEQFF
v_call: TRBV7-9
cdr3_length: 18
clone_size: once

cdr3_aa: CASSLARTGGFNEQFF
v_call: TRBV7-8
cdr3_length: 16
clone_size: few

cdr3_aa: CASQGGNQPQHF
v_call: TRBV28
cdr3_length: 12
clone_size: NA

cdr3_aa: CASSSGLDGHTGELFF
v_call: TRBV28
cdr3_length: 16
clone_size: few

cdr3_aa: CASSESSGGYNEQFF
v_call: TRBV10-1
cdr3_length: 15
clone_size: NA

cdr3_aa: CASGWDRNTEAFF
v_call: TRBV12-5
cdr3_length: 13
clone_size: NA

cdr3_aa: CSVENGGTQYF
v_call: TRBV29-1
cdr3_length: 11
clone_size: few

cdr3_aa: CASSQFTLAGGSSEQYF
v_call: TRBV4-1
cdr3_length: 17
clone_size: NA

cdr3_aa: CASSVTWTAYGYTF
v_call: TRBV19
cdr3_length: 14
clone_size: NA

cdr3_aa: CARTRGQGQPNYGYTF
v_call: TRBV2
cdr3_length: 16
clone_size: NA

cdr3_aa: CASSDGAGESNEQFF
v_call: TRBV25-1
cdr3_length: 15
clone_size: NA

cdr3_aa: CATRLGPSSYEQYF
v_call: TRBV2
cdr3_length: 14
clone_size: NA

cdr3_aa: CASSWRGGGNQPQHF
v_call: TRBV27
cdr3_length: 15
clone_size: NA

cdr3_aa: CASSSPGTGGVREQYF
v_call: TRBV7-9
cdr3_length: 16
clone_size: NA

cdr3_aa: CASSSPTSGRDDEQFF
v_call: TRBV27
cdr3_length: 16
clone_size: NA

cdr3_aa: CASSLAGGITGELFF
v_call: TRBV5-4
cdr3_length: 15
clone_size: many

cdr3_aa: CASSSRDGSSYEQYF
v_call: TRBV6-5
cdr3_length: 15
clone_size: NA

cdr3_aa: CASSLNIREWVSNQPQHF
v_call: TRBV19
cdr3_length: 18
clone_size: NA

cdr3_aa: CASSLSWGTTGELFF
v_call: TRBV6-5
cdr3_length: 15
clone_size: NA

cdr3_aa: CASSLRGGEQYF
v_call: TRBV5-1
cdr3_length: 12
clone_size: few

cdr3_aa: CASSSNTGNTEAFF
v_call: TRBV19
cdr3_length: 14
clone_size: many

cdr3_aa: CASSPMTGIGTDTQYF
v_call: TRBV18
cdr3_length: 16
clone_size: NA

cdr3_aa: CATQGQMNTEAFF
v_call: TRBV28
cdr3_length: 13
clone_size: NA

cdr3_aa: CASSLAPTADYTGELFF
v_call: TRBV5-1
cdr3_length: 17
clone_size: NA

cdr3_aa: CASSRNEGNTEAFF
v_call: TRBV4-2
cdr3_length: 14
clone_size: once

cdr3_aa: CASSLADRDVEKLFF
v_call: TRBV5-1
cdr3_length: 15
clone_size: few

cdr3_aa: CASSVLLGRGYEQYF
v_call: TRBV6-1
cdr3_length: 15
clone_size: NA

cdr3_aa: CASSSGSGTTDTQYF
v_call: TRBV28
cdr3_length: 15
clone_size: NA